Following are 21 T cell receptor beta chains from one sample sequenced in a study of PD-1 blockade in classical Hodgkin lymphoma. Time point denoted: cycle 4 day 1 (C4D1), after less than 7 weeks of nivolumab. The patients all showed relapse after autologous stem cell transplantation, while their brentuximab vedotin exposure varied. The method was immunoSEQ multiplex PCR; TCRdb's version includes in-frame clones alone and lacks a portion of them. Altogether 20,000 to 30,000 clones are present, around 80% being singletons, with the ten largest covering 6.2%. This specimen was peripheral blood mononuclear cells (PBMCs), taken before the fourth cycle of nivolumab. All receptors derive from a human donor with classical Hodgkin lymphoma.

This clone was detected a few times. This rearrangement joins TRBV7-9 to TRBJ1-1; no firm D call. The CDR3 sequence is 13 residues long. V gave up 1 base and J gave up 6 bases, with 9 bases separating them. Germline CDR1 and CDR2: SEHNR and FQNEAQ (reference sequence). CDR3 sequence (DNA): TGTGCCAGCAGCTTAGTAGAGGGTGCTGAAGCTTTCTTT. This codes for CASSLVEGAEAFF.

The V and J genes are TRBV5-4 and TRBJ1-2; D is unresolved. In germline, CDR1 is SGHNT, CDR2 YYREEE (reference sequence). The CDR3 length is 15 residues. V lost 0 bases, J lost 5 bases, and 14 bases lay in between. The CDR3 nucleotides are TGTGCCAGCAGCTTGGTGTCACCGGACTTGTATGGCTACACCTTC. Its translation is CASSLVSPDLYGYTF.

The CDR3 sequence is CASSPTTGSSYEQYF. CDR3 nucleotides: TGTGCCAGCAGCCCCACGACAGGGAGCTCCTACGAGCAGTACTTC. The chain carries TRBV7-9 and TRBJ2-7; 7 positions agree with TRBD1. From germline, CDR1 is SEHNR and CDR2 FQNEAQ (reference sequence). The V segment lost 5 bases and the J segment 0 bases; nucleotides outside the gene matches: 7. This CDR3 is built from 15 residues. Using reference TRBV7-9 and TRBJ2-7 for the parts outside the CDR3, the full variable domain is DTGVSQNPRHKITKRGQNVTFRCDPISEHNRLYWYRQTLGQGPEFLTYFQNEAQLEKSRLLSDRFSAERPKGSFSTLEIQRTEQGDSAMYLCASSPTTGSSYEQYFGPGTRLTVT.

The gene calls are TRBV11-2 and TRBJ2-7; the match to TRBD1 covers 8 bases. With 5 bases clipped from V and 7 bases from J, the junction kept 10 bases outside the gene matches. CDR3 length: 14 residues. Germline V gene lookup returns CDR1 SGHAT and CDR2 FQNNGV. The chain's CDR3 is CASSPGTGRWEQYF. CDR3 DNA: TGTGCCAGCAGCCCCGGGACAGGTCGTTGGGAGCAGTACTTC.

The chain has TRBV7-9 and TRBJ1-2, with 11 bases aligning to TRBD1. The V segment lost 1 base and the J segment 4 bases; nucleotides outside the gene matches: 11. CDR1 is SEHNR, CDR2 FQNEAQ, per germline (reference sequence). This CDR3 region has 18 residues. The CDR3 DNA is TGTGCCAGCAGCTTAGTTAACTGGACAGGGGGCGATGTCTATGGCTACACCTTC. Protein sequence: CASSLVNWTGGDVYGYTF.

The J gene is TRBJ1-5, the V gene TRBV18; D may be TRBD1 (6 bases). The V and J ends lost 6 bases and 0 bases respectively, with 15 bases between them. The CDR3 length is 16 residues. Germline V gives CDR1 KGHSH, CDR2 LQKENI. The chain's CDR3 is CASSPRGAFSNQPQHF. DNA of the CDR3: TGTGCCAGCTCCCCCAGGGGCGCTTTTAGCAATCAGCCCCAGCATTTT.

The chain couples TRBV7-9 to TRBJ1-5; no clear D. The V end lost 1 base, the J end lost 7 bases, and 8 bases lay between the germline ends. The CDR3 sequence is 13 residues long. Per germline, CDR1 SEHNR and CDR2 FQNEAQ (reference sequence). Written as DNA, the CDR3 is TGTGCCAGCAGCTTAGGCGACATGCAGCCCCAGCATTTT. Amino acid sequence: CASSLGDMQPQHF.

The chain couples TRBV19 to TRBJ1-1, with D unclear. The V end lost 11 bases, the J end lost 4 bases, and 17 bases lay between the germline ends. Germline V gene data show CDR1 as LNHDA and CDR2 as SQIVND (reference sequence). The CDR3 is 13 residues long. CDR3 nucleotide sequence: TGTGCCTGCGGGCGACTACTTGGCACTGAAGCTTTCTTT. This gives the protein CACGRLLGTEAFF. The full variable domain, completed using reference TRBV19 and TRBJ1-1, is DGGITQSPKYLFRKEGQNVTLSCEQNLNHDAMYWYRQDPGQGLRLIYYSQIVNDFQKGDIAEGYSVSREKKESFPLTVTSAQKNPTAFYLCACGRLLGTEAFFGQGTRLTVV.

The count of this clone is one. This chain links TRBV4-3 with TRBJ1-1; no firm D call. The germline gives CDR1 LGHNA, CDR2 YSLEER. The CDR3 contains 14 residues. Trimming removed 2 bases from V and 1 base from J, with 8 bases in between. CDR3 region: CASSQRPWNTEAFF. The CDR3 bases are TGCGCCAGCAGCCAACGACCCTGGAACACTGAAGCTTTCTTT.

This chain links TRBV4-3 with TRBJ2-3; 8 nucleotides align to TRBD2. This CDR3 contains 15 residues. V trimming: 4 bases; J trimming: 2 bases; junction bases outside the gene matches: 5. Germline V lookup: CDR1 LGHNA, CDR2 YSLEER. Here the CDR3 DNA reads TGCGCCAGCAGCCGGACGGGGGGGTCCACAGATACGCAGTATTTT. Amino acid sequence: CASSRTGGSTDTQYF.

This chain joins TRBV14 and TRBJ2-7; 9 bases are shared with TRBD2. Trimming removed 4 bases from V and 3 bases from J; junction bases left unmatched: 7. The CDR3 runs to 15 residues. From germline, CDR1 is SGHDN and CDR2 FVKESK. The CDR3 DNA sequence: TGTGCCAGCAGCCGAGGGACTAGCACTTACTACGAGCAGTACTTC. Its translation is CASSRGTSTYYEQYF. The full variable domain, completed using reference TRBV14 and TRBJ2-7, is EAGVTQFPSHSVIEKGQTVTLRCDPISGHDNLYWYRRVMGKEIKFLLHFVKESKQDESGMPNNRFLAERTGGTYSTLKVQPAELEDSGVYFCASSRGTSTYYEQYFGPGTRLTVT.

The J gene is TRBJ1-2, the V gene TRBV13; D is ambiguous. Per germline, CDR1 PRHDT and CDR2 FYEKMQ (reference sequence). The V gene lost 6 bases and the J gene lost 4 bases, with 18 bases spanning the gap. This CDR3 is built from 15 residues. The CDR3 region is CASSSTAPRGYGYTF. The CDR3 DNA reads as TGTGCCAGCAGTTCCACAGCTCCCCGGGGCTATGGCTACACCTTC.

The CDR3, as DNA: TGTGCCAGTAAAGCAGAGGGTAATCAGCCCCAGCATTTT. It yields the protein CASKAEGNQPQHF. The chain carries TRBV19 and TRBJ1-5; D call uncertain. Trimming left V 7 bases short and J 4 bases short, with 11 bases between. This CDR3 contains 13 residues. CDR1 LNHDA and CDR2 SQIVND come from the germline V gene (reference sequence).

V gene TRBV6-5 combines with J gene TRBJ2-1, with D unclear. Trimming pared 8 bases from V and 2 bases from J, leaving 16 bases between. The CDR3 has 15 amino acids. Germline CDR1 MNHEY, CDR2 SVGAGI. CDR3: CASGLSWVPYNEQFF. CDR3 bases: TGTGCCAGCGGGCTATCGTGGGTCCCCTACAATGAGCAGTTCTTC.

V and J are TRBV2 and TRBJ2-1; a weak D match, TRBD2 (6 bases). Trimming shortened V by 6 bases and J by 8 bases, and 14 bases separated the two germline ends. Germline V gives CDR1 SNHLY, CDR2 FYNNEI. This CDR3 is 13 amino acids long. The chain's CDR3 is CASRDGLFYEQFF. Written as DNA, the CDR3 is TGTGCCAGCAGGGACGGACTATTTTATGAGCAGTTCTTC.

In its sample, this clone was seen a few times. The chain combines TRBV27 with TRBJ2-1; 8 nucleotides align to TRBD2. Germline V lookup: CDR1 MNHEY, CDR2 SMNVEV (reference sequence). CDR3 size: 16 residues. V was clipped by 3 bases and J by 3 bases; unmatched bases: 7. The DNA of the CDR3 is TGTGCCAGCAGTTTCCTGGCGGGAGGTCGCTACAATGAGCAGTTCTTC. Encoded protein: CASSFLAGGRYNEQFF.

The rearrangement uses TRBV9 and TRBJ2-2; a weak D match, TRBD2 (5 bases). Trimming cost V 4 bases and J 3 bases, with 19 bases left between them. The germline V gene has CDR1 SGDLS and CDR2 YYNGEE. This CDR3 is built from 17 residues. The CDR3 nucleotides read TGTGCCAGCAGCACAAGAGGTGGAGGAGTTTACACCGGGGAGCTGTTTTTT. Translating gives CASSTRGGGVYTGELFF.

J is TRBJ1-1 and V is TRBV5-4; D unresolved. The V end lost 3 bases, the J end lost 11 bases, and 20 bases lay between the germline ends. The length of the CDR3 is 14 residues. Germline CDR1 reads SGHNT; CDR2 reads YYREEE (reference sequence). The CDR3 sequence is CASSWTLTQAEAFF. The CDR3 DNA reads TGTGCCAGCAGCTGGACCCTCACTCAGGCAGAGGCTTTCTTT.

The genes are TRBV19 and TRBJ2-2; unclear D gene. V was trimmed by 6 bases and J by 0 bases, leaving 8 bases between them. Germline V gene data show CDR1 as LNHDA and CDR2 as SQIVND (reference sequence). The CDR3 has 14 amino acids. CDR3 amino acids: CASRPGTNTGELFF. As DNA, the CDR3 is TGTGCCAGTAGACCGGGTACGAACACCGGGGAGCTGTTTTTT.

V and J are TRBV6-4 and TRBJ1-1, with a possible D match to TRBD1 (6 bases). The germline CDR1 and CDR2 sequences are MRHNA and SNTAGT. Trimming left V 6 bases short and J 1 base short, with 12 bases between. The CDR3 runs 14 residues. CDR3 loop: CASSPGGQNTEAFF. As DNA, the CDR3 is TGTGCCAGCAGCCCCGGGGGACAGAACACTGAAGCTTTCTTT.

The chain employs TRBV20-1 and TRBJ2-1; D is uncertain. The V gene lost 7 bases and the J gene lost 9 bases, with 13 bases spanning the gap. From germline, CDR1 is DFQATT and CDR2 SNEGSKA (reference sequence). This CDR3 is 11 amino acids long. CDR3 sequence reads: CSGGERSEQFF. The DNA of the CDR3 is TGCAGTGGAGGAGAACGAAGTGAGCAGTTCTTC.